Detailed here is one T cell receptor beta chain. V was pared by 4 bases and J by 10 bases, with 20 bases between. Germline assignment: CDR1 SNHLY and CDR2 FYNNEI. The CDR3 covers 15 residues. The data derive from a study of blood T cell repertoires in COVID-19. Overall study: Sample material is recorded as cDNA or gDNA derived from T cells, B-cell-depleted T cells, or PBMCs.

Per the original data handling: Reference gene primer amplification in the assay estimated nucleated cell counts. Sequenced by immunoSEQ multiplex PCR; TCRdb stores in-frame clones only, minus some. V, J and clone size are taken as reported in that table, and D and trimming were inferred from the DNA itself. The repertoire holds over 250,000 clones, with over 75% as singletons. The sequence was obtained from a human donor in a cohort sampled during active COVID-19. V gene TRBV2 combines with J gene TRBJ2-1; D is possibly TRBD1 (6 bases). The sequencing input was peripheral blood. In nucleotides, the CDR3 is TGTGCCAGCAGTGCCCTAGGGGGACCCGCAGGCGAGCAGTTCTTC. As protein: CASSALGGPAGEQFF.